A single sample gave rise to the 15 T cell receptor beta chains below, sequenced in a study of STAT5B mutations in CD4+ large granular lymphocyte leukemia. TCRdb keeps only in-frame clones here, not all; method: immunoSEQ multiplex PCR. This sample has 35,000 or so clones, with 69% found just once. The sample taken for sequencing was CD4+ T cells from blood buffy coats. These receptor sequences come from a human donor in good health.

The rearrangement joins TRBV14 to TRBJ2-4; D not certain. V shed 5 bases and J shed 1 base, with 9 bases lying between them. Germline CDR1 is SGHDN and CDR2 is FVKESK. The length of the CDR3 is 14 residues. CDR3 bases: TGTGCCAGCAGCGCCTGGGGTGCCAAAAACATTCAGTACTTC. Its protein is CASSAWGAKNIQYF.

J is TRBJ1-6 and V is TRBV4-3; no reliable D call. Per the germline V gene, CDR1 is LGHNA and CDR2 is YSLEER. The CDR3 spans 14 residues. V lost 4 bases and J lost 4, with 8 bases in between. CDR3 sequence reads: CASSPRTYNSPLHF. As DNA, the CDR3 is TGCGCCAGCAGCCCGCGGACGTATAATTCACCCCTCCACTTT.

The chain joins TRBV18 to TRBJ2-1, with a possible D match to TRBD1 (6 bases). In germline, CDR1 is KGHSH, CDR2 LQKENI. V dropped 0 bases and J dropped 1 base, with 7 bases sitting between them. This CDR3 comprises 15 residues. This CDR3 is CASSPPQGSYNEQFF. CDR3 nucleotides: TGTGCCAGCTCACCACCGCAGGGGTCCTACAATGAGCAGTTCTTC.

The chain employs TRBV18 and TRBJ1-1; 7 bases align to TRBD1. CDR1 and CDR2 from the germline V gene are KGHSH and LQKENI. V trimming: 2 bases; J trimming: 3 bases; junction bases outside the gene matches: 3. The CDR3 covers 14 residues. This CDR3 reads CASSPGRGHTEAFF. CDR3 DNA: TGTGCCAGCTCACCAGGAAGGGGGCACACTGAAGCTTTCTTT. The whole variable domain, remainder taken from reference TRBV18 and TRBJ1-1, is NAGVMQNPRHLVRRRGQEARLRCSPMKGHSHVYWYRQLPEEGLKFMVYLQKENIIDESGMPKERFSAEFPKEGPSILRIQQVVRGDSAAYFCASSPGRGHTEAFFGQGTRLTVV.

This clone was counted only a few times. V and J are TRBV5-1 and TRBJ1-4; 7 positions match TRBD1. Germline V gives CDR1 SGHRS, CDR2 YFSETQ. CDR3 length: 14 residues. The junction had 5 bases not matched to a gene; V was cut back by 7 bases and J by 2 bases. The CDR3 DNA follows: TGCGCCAGCCGACAGGGAGTCACTAATGAAAAACTGTTTTTT. Its translation is CASRQGVTNEKLFF.

The chain is built from TRBV2 and TRBJ1-2; D unclear. This CDR3 has 17 residues. Deletions cut 6 bases from V and 6 bases from J, with 26 bases between. Germline V lookup: CDR1 SNHLY, CDR2 FYNNEI. CDR3 nucleotide sequence: TGTGCCAGCAGCTACGGACTTAGTGCAGCGGGTGACGATGGCTACACCTTC. Translating it yields CASSYGLSAAGDDGYTF.

The chain employs TRBV5-1 and TRBJ2-5; 8 positions agree with TRBD2. Looked up from germline, CDR1 is SGHRS and CDR2 is YFSETQ. The V and J ends lost 4 bases and 2 bases, in that order; junction bases with no gene match: 7. The CDR3 is 15 amino acids. CDR3 in amino acids: CASSRSGDKQETQYF. The CDR3 nucleotides read TGCGCCAGCAGCCGTAGCGGGGACAAACAAGAGACCCAGTACTTC.

This clone was seen a single time. The chain employs TRBV4-3 and TRBJ2-1; either TRBD1 or TRBD2 may fit D (5 bases each). Per germline, CDR1 LGHNA and CDR2 YSLEER. The CDR3 covers 17 residues. The V gene lost 3 bases and the J gene lost 3 bases, with 18 bases spanning the gap. In DNA form, the CDR3 reads TGCGCCAGCAGCCACGATTTCGGGGACGACTACTACAATGAGCAGTTCTTC. It is translated as CASSHDFGDDYYNEQFF.

This chain links TRBV5-4 with TRBJ2-5, with D uncertain. The CDR3 runs 15 residues. Germline V gives CDR1 SGHNT, CDR2 YYREEE (reference sequence). Deletions cut 4 bases from V and 1 base from J, with 14 bases between. The CDR3, as DNA: TGTGCCAGCAGCCTCCACCTTGGCATCCAAGAGACCCAGTACTTC. Amino acids: CASSLHLGIQETQYF.

V gene TRBV25-1 combines with J gene TRBJ1-1, with unresolved D. Germline V CDR1 and CDR2: MGHDK, SYGVNS. The CDR3 extends over 14 amino acids. V lost 2 bases to trimming and J lost 3 bases, with 10 bases between them. CDR3 region: CASSEDVLYTEAFF. The DNA of the CDR3 is TGTGCCAGCAGTGAAGACGTGTTATACACTGAAGCTTTCTTT.

V and J are TRBV15 and TRBJ1-1; tentatively, D is TRBD1 (6 bases). CDR1 LNHNV and CDR2 YYDKDF come from the germline V gene (reference sequence). This CDR3 contains 13 residues. V dropped 0 bases and J dropped 12 bases, with 14 bases sitting between them. The CDR3 loop is CATSRDPQGLSFF. The CDR3 region has the DNA TGTGCCACCAGCAGAGACCCCCAGGGGTTGTCTTTCTTT.

The gene calls are TRBV7-2 and TRBJ1-5, with TRBD1 as a possible D gene (6 bases). The CDR3 consists of 15 residues. The germline gives CDR1 SGHTA, CDR2 FQGNSA. V gave up 1 base and J gave up 4 bases, with 11 bases separating them. The CDR3 nucleotides read TGTGCCAGCAGCTTAGGAGGGGGTCAAAATCAGCCCCAGCATTTT. Translation gives CASSLGGGQNQPQHF.

The chain carries TRBV19 and TRBJ2-7, with 10 bases fitting TRBD1. The V gene's germline CDR1 is LNHDA and CDR2 SQIVND (reference sequence). The CDR3 runs 15 residues. The V and J ends lost 5 bases and 2 bases, in that order; junction bases with no gene match: 6. The CDR3: CASSESGTGAYEQYF. In nucleotides, the CDR3 is TGTGCCAGTAGTGAGTCCGGGACAGGGGCCTACGAGCAGTACTTC.

V gene TRBV18 combines with J gene TRBJ2-3, with D possibly TRBD2 on 7 matching bases. The CDR3 covers 16 residues. V lost 6 bases and J lost 6, with 22 bases in between. Germline V lookup: CDR1 KGHSH, CDR2 LQKENI. The CDR3 nucleotides read TGTGCCAGCTCCCCAGCTAGGGCGGGGGCACGGGATACGCAGTATTTT. It codes for CASSPARAGARDTQYF.

The chain uses TRBV9 and TRBJ2-3; D may match TRBD1 or TRBD2 (6 bases each). V lost 0 bases to trimming and J lost 13 bases, with 21 bases between them. Germline values: CDR1 SGDLS, CDR2 YYNGEE. The CDR3 loop spans 15 amino acids. The CDR3 loop reads CASSVDRGVGTLKYF. The CDR3 coding sequence is TGTGCCAGCAGCGTAGATAGGGGGGTTGGAACTTTAAAGTATTTT.